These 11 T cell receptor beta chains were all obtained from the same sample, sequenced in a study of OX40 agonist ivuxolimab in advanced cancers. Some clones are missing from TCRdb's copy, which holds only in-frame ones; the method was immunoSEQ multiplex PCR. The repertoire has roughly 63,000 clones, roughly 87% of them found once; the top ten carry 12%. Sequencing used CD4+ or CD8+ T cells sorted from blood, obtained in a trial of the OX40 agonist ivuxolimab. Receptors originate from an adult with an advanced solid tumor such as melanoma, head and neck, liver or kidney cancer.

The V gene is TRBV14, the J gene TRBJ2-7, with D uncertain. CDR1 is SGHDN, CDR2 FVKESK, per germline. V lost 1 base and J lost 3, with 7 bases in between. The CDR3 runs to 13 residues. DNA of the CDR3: TGTGCCAGCAGCCAAGGATTAGGCTACGAGCAGTACTTC. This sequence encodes CASSQGLGYEQYF.

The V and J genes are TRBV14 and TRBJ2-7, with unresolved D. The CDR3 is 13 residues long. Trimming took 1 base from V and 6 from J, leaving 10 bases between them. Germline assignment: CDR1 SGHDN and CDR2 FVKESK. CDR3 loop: CASSQVGGGEQYF. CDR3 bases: TGTGCCAGCAGCCAAGTAGGCGGCGGCGAGCAGTACTTC.

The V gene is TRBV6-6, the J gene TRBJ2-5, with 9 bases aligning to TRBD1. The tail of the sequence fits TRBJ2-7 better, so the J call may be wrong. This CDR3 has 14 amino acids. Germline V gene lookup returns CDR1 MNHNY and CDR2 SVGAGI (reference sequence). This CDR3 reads CASSPGQGSYEQYF. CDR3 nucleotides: TGTGCCAGCAGTCCGGGACAGGGCTCCTACGAGCAGTACTTC.

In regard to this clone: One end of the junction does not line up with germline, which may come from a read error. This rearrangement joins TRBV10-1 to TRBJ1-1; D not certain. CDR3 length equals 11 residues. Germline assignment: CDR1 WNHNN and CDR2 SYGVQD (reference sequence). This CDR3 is CASSVYTQAFF. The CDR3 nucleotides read TGCGCCAGCAGTGTCTACACTCAAGCTTTCTTT.

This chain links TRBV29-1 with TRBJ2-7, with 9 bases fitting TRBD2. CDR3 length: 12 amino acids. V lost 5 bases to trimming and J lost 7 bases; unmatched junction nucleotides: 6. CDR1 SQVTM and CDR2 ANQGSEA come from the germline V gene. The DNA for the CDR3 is TGCAGCGTTCCCGGCGCGGGGGGGGAGCAGTACTTC. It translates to CSVPGAGGEQYF.

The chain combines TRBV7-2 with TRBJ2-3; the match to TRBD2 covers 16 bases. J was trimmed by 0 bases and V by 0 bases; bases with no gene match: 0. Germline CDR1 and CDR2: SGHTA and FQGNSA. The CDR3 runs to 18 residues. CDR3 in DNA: TGTGCCAGCAGCTTAGCGGGACTAGCGGGGGGGAGCACAGATACGCAGTATTTT. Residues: CASSLAGLAGGSTDTQYF.

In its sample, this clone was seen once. CDR3 bases: TGTGCCAGCAGCTTGGGCGAAGGGGAGATGGGCAATCAGCCCCAGCATTTT. Its protein is CASSLGEGEMGNQPQHF. The J gene is TRBJ1-5, the V gene TRBV5-4; perhaps TRBD1 as D (5 bases). This CDR3 comprises 17 residues. V lost 0 bases and J 2 bases, leaving 15 bases between the germline ends. Germline CDR1 reads SGHNT; CDR2 reads YYREEE (reference sequence).

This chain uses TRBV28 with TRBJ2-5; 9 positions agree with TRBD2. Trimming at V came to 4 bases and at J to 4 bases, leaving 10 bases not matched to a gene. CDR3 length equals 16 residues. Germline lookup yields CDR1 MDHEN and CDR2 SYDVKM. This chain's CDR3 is CASSSLAGEVVETQYF. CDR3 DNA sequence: TGTGCCAGCAGTTCCTTAGCGGGAGAAGTGGTAGAGACCCAGTACTTC. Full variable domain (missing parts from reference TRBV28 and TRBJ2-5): DVKVTQSSRYLVKRTGEKVFLECVQDMDHENMFWYRQDPGLGLRLIYFSYDVKMKEKGDIPEGYSVSREKKERFSLILESASTNQTSMYLCASSSLAGEVVETQYFGPGTRLLVL.

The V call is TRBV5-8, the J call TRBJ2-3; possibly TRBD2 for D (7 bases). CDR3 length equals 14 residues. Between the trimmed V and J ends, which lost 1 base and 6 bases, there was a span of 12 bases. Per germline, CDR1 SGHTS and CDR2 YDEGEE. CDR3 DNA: TGTGCCAGCAGCTTGTTTGCGGGGGCGGATACGCAGTATTTT. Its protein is CASSLFAGADTQYF.

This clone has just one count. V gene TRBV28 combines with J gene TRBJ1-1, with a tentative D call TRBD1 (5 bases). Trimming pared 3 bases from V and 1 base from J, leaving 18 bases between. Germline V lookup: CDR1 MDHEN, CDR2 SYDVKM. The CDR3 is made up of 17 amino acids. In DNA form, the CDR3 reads TGTGCCAGCAGTTTTAAAGACAGAGGATGGGGGAACACTGAAGCTTTCTTT. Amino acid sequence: CASSFKDRGWGNTEAFF.

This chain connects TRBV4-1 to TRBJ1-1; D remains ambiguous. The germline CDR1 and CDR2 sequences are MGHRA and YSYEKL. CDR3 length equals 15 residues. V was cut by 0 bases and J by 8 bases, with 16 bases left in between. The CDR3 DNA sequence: TGCGCCAGCAGCCAAGAAATTGGGATGATTCTAGAAGCTTTCTTT. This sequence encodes CASSQEIGMILEAFF.